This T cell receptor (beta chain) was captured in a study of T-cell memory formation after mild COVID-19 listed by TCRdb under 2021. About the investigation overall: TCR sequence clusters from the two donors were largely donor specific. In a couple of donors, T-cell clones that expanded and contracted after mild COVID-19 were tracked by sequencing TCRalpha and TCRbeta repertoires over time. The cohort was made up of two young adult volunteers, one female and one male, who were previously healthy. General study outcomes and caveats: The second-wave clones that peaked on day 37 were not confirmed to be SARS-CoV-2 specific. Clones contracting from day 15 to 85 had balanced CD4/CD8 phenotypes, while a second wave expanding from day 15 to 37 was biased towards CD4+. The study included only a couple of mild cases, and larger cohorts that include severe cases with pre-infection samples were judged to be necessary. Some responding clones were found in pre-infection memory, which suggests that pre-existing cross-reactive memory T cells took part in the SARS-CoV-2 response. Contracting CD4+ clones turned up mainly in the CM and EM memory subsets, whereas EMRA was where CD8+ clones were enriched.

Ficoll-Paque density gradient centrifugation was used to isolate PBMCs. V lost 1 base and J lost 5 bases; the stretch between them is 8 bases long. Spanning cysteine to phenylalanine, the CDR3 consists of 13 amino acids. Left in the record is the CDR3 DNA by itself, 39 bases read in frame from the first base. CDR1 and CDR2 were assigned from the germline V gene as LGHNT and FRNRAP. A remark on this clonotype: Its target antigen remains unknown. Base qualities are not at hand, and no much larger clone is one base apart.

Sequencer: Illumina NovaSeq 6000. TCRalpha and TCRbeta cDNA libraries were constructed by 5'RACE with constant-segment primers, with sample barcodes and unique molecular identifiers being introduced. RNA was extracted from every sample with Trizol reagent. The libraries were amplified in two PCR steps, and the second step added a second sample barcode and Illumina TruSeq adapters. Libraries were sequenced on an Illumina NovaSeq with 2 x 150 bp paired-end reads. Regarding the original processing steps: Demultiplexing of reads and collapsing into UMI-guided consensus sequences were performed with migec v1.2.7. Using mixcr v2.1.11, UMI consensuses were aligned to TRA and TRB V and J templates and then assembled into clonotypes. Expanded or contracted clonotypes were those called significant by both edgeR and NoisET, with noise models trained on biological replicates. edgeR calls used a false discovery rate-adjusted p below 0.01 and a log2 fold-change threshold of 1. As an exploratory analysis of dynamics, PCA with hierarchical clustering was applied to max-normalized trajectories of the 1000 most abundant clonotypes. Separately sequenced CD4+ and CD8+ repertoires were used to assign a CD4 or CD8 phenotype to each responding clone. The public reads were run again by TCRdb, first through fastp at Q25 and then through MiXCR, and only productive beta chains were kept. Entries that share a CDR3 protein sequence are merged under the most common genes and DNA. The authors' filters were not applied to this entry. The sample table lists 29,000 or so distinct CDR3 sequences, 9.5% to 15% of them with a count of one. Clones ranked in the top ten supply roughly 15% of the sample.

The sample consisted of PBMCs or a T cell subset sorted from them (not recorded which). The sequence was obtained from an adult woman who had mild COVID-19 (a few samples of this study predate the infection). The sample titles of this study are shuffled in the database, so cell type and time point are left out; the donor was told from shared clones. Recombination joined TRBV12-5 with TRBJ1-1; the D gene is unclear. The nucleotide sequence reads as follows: TGTGCTAGTGGTTTGGAGTACTGGACTGAAGCTTTCTTT. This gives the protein CASGLEYWTEAFF.